This TCR beta chain was found in a study of shared clonotypes between healthy human individuals. Broader study findings: Clonotype sharing among donors was thought likely to change with sequencing depth. Only blood was sampled, and tissue TCR repertoires likely differ from blood ones. Clonotypes shared by all four donors outscored non-shared clonotypes in generation probability.

Using around 200 ng DNA, tens of thousands of T cell genomes, the sorted-subset replicate PCRs were run. Data came from immunoSEQ multiplex PCR; TCRdb stores just in-frame clones and leaves some out. Here the sample spans around 2.1 million clones, approximately 94% being singletons. V lost 6 bases, J lost 4 bases, and 11 bases stayed unmatched. Germline V gives CDR1 SGHVS, CDR2 FQNEAQ. This CDR3 is 16 amino acids long. A remark on this clone: Its cognate antigen is unknown.

Naive CD8 cells lacked CD45RO, underwent positive selection for CCR7 and left out terminally differentiated effector memory CD45RA+ cells. The chain employs TRBV7-8 and TRBJ2-3; 9 nucleotides match TRBD2. The receptor comes from a man between 18 and 35 years old in good health. Some clones in this sample may be carry-over from other donors' samples. The sample consisted of naive CD8+ T cells from PBMCs. CDR3: CASSSTPLAGADTQYF. The CDR3 DNA is TGTGCCAGCAGTTCGACTCCCTTAGCGGGAGCAGATACGCAGTATTTT.